Shown below are 30 T cell receptor beta chains from a single sample sequenced in a study of spatial heterogeneity in lung cancer. Study outcomes and limitations: The study found that expanded intratumoral alpha and beta TCR counts tracked tumor mutation counts.

These receptors' targets are unknown. The time point here: sample taken at primary tumor resection. TCRdb processed the 5' RACE reads anew with MiXCR; each CDR3 protein has one entry. The sample lists 5,000 to 7,000 distinct CDR3 sequences, 12% to 15% seen once, with about 11% in the top ten. Sequences were derived from lung tumor tissue, sampled at surgery. The receptors were gathered from a male donor with early-stage non-small cell lung cancer.

This clonotype is medium-sized (0.01 to 0.1%). This beta chain slipped into a library made for alpha chains as a stray read, so its size is not meaningful. This chain uses TRBV5-1 with TRBJ2-7; 7 nucleotides match TRBD2. The CDR3 length is 14 residues. Germline V lookup: CDR1 SGHRS, CDR2 YFSETQ. The trim removed 4 bases at V and 4 bases at J, leaving 8 bases unmatched. The CDR3 reads CASSPSGKGYEQYF. DNA for the CDR3: TGCGCCAGCAGCCCAAGCGGGAAAGGGTACGAGCAGTACTTC.

The table lists this clonotype with many counts. This beta chain is an unintended read in a library built for alpha chains; its size means little. The chain combines TRBV29-1 with TRBJ1-1; 12 nucleotides line up with TRBD1. This CDR3 contains 17 residues. Trimming removed 4 bases from V and 4 bases from J; junction bases left unmatched: 13. Germline assignment: CDR1 SQVTM and CDR2 ANQGSEA. The CDR3 is CSVGNLPGQGARTEAFF. DNA for the CDR3: TGCAGCGTTGGAAATCTACCGGGACAGGGGGCACGCACTGAAGCTTTCTTT.

By sample share, this clonotype is medium-sized. The library was prepared for alpha chains; this beta chain is a stray read, so its frequency means little. The V and J genes are TRBV10-2 and TRBJ2-5, with D unclear. Trimming left V 0 bases short and J 2 bases short, with 7 bases between. The germline V gene has CDR1 WSHSY and CDR2 SAAADI. The CDR3 length is 14 residues. The CDR3: CASSESWMQETQYF. For the CDR3, the DNA is TGCGCCAGCAGTGAGTCTTGGATGCAAGAGACCCAGTACTTC.

This clonotype is medium-sized (0.01 to 0.1%) in the sample. Since the library was made to target alpha chains, this beta chain is a stray read and its abundance is not meaningful. This sequence joins TRBV12-5 and TRBJ2-3, with D possibly being TRBD1 (6 bases). The V gene lost 3 bases and the J gene lost 0 bases, with 7 bases spanning the gap. Germline-derived CDR1 and CDR2 are LGHNT and FRNRAP. The CDR3 loop spans 14 amino acids. CDR3 amino acids: CASGFGTSTDTQYF. CDR3 bases: TGTGCTAGTGGTTTCGGGACAAGCACAGATACGCAGTATTTT.

This clonotype is medium-sized. This beta chain is a stray read from a library made for alpha chains; its abundance is not meaningful. CDR3 region: CASSPGRALNTEAFF. In nucleotides, the CDR3 is TGCGCCAGCAGCCCGGGTCGGGCATTGAACACTGAAGCTTTCTTT. This chain connects TRBV5-1 to TRBJ1-1; D remains unclear. The CDR3 length is 15 residues. V was clipped by 4 bases and J by 0 bases, with 13 bases between them. Germline CDR1 is SGHRS and CDR2 is YFSETQ.

For this clonotype: As an off-target read in a library built for alpha chains, this beta chain has a frequency of little significance. V is TRBV6-6 and J is TRBJ2-3; TRBD1 matches 9 bases. The CDR3 runs 15 residues. CDR1 MNHNY and CDR2 SVGAGI come from the germline V gene (reference sequence). V was pared by 5 bases and J by 2 bases, with 5 bases of the junction left unmatched. The CDR3 DNA follows: TGTGCCAGCAGTCCGGGACAGGGCTACACAGATACGCAGTATTTT. Protein sequence: CASSPGQGYTDTQYF.

This clonotype rates as medium-sized (0.01 to 0.1%). Because the library targeted alpha chains, this beta chain is an off-target read whose size means little. This chain joins TRBV6-1 and TRBJ1-5; D ambiguous. V shed 0 bases and J shed 0 bases, with 12 bases lying between them. Germline values: CDR1 MNHNS, CDR2 SASEGT. The CDR3 totals 17 residues. The CDR3 is CASSEAGRSSSNQPQHF. The CDR3 DNA is TGTGCCAGCAGTGAAGCGGGCAGGTCGTCTAGCAATCAGCCCCAGCATTTT.

By share of the sample, this clonotype is medium-sized (0.01 to 0.1%). This beta chain slipped into a library made for alpha chains as a stray read, so its size is not meaningful. The CDR3 spells CASSLGAYQETQYF. CDR3 nucleotide sequence: TGTGCCAGCAGCTTGGGAGCATACCAAGAGACCCAGTACTTC. J is TRBJ2-5 and V is TRBV5-4; D is uncertain. CDR3 length: 14 residues. Germline V gives CDR1 SGHNT, CDR2 YYREEE (reference sequence). Trimming left V 0 bases short and J 0 bases short, with 6 bases between. Using reference TRBV5-4 and TRBJ2-5 for the parts outside the CDR3, the full variable domain is ETGVTQSPTHLIKTRGQQVTLRCSSQSGHNTVSWYQQALGQGPQFIFQYYREEENGRGNFPPRFSGLQFPNYSSELNVNALELDDSALYLCASSLGAYQETQYFGPGTRLLVL.

This clonotype is medium-sized within its sample. A library prepared for alpha chains yielded this beta chain as an off-target read; its size is of little meaning. V is TRBV12-3 or TRBV12-4 and J is TRBJ2-2, with 11 bases identical to TRBD2. CDR3 length: 16 amino acids. With 5 bases clipped from V and 6 bases from J, the junction kept 8 bases outside the gene matches. The CDR3 sequence: CASSPLLAGGAGELFF. CDR3 DNA sequence: TGTGCCAGCAGTCCCCTTCTAGCGGGAGGTGCCGGGGAGCTGTTTTTT.

This clonotype was counted ten times or more. Within a library made for alpha chains, this beta chain is off target, and its count is uninformative. The chain uses TRBV28 and TRBJ2-6; D may be TRBD2 (5 bases). V lost 3 bases to trimming and J lost 4 bases, with 16 bases between them. This CDR3 has 17 amino acids. Looked up from germline, CDR1 is MDHEN and CDR2 is SYDVKM. The CDR3 DNA reads TGTGCCAGCAGTTTCAATGTGTTTCGGGGAGGGGCCAACGTCCTGACTTTC. Its protein product is CASSFNVFRGGANVLTF.

Worth noting for this clonotype: This beta chain is an off-target read within a library intended for alpha chains, so its frequency means little. CDR3 residues: CASSQNFPDTDTQYF. CDR3 nucleotides: TGCGCCAGCAGCCAGAACTTCCCCGATACAGATACGCAGTATTTT. This chain joins TRBV4-1 and TRBJ2-3; D unclear. Germline V gene data show CDR1 as MGHRA and CDR2 as YSYEKL. Trimming pared 3 bases from V and 3 bases from J, leaving 13 bases between. This CDR3 is 15 amino acids long.

A note on this clonotype: For a library built for alpha chains, this beta chain is a stray read; little rests on its size. The rearrangement joins TRBV27 to TRBJ2-3; 9 bases align to TRBD1. CDR1 MNHEY and CDR2 SMNVEV come from the germline V gene (reference sequence). The CDR3 is 14 amino acids. The V segment lost 4 bases and the J segment 4 bases; nucleotides outside the gene matches: 3. CDR3 sequence reads: CASSSWTGADTQYF. Written as DNA, the CDR3 is TGTGCCAGCAGTTCGTGGACAGGGGCAGATACGCAGTATTTT.

Judged by abundance, this clonotype is medium-sized. This beta chain is off target for a library built for alpha chains, so its abundance means little. This chain connects TRBV9 to TRBJ1-1, with D uncertain. V lost 0 bases and J 0 bases, leaving 9 bases between the germline ends. The CDR3 totals 15 residues. Germline CDR1 is SGDLS and CDR2 is YYNGEE. The CDR3 protein is CASSVAGRLNTEAFF. As DNA, the CDR3 is TGTGCCAGCAGCGTAGCGGGCAGGCTGAACACTGAAGCTTTCTTT.

This clonotype has at least ten counts. This beta chain was picked up by a library intended for alpha chains and is off target, so its count carries little meaning. The chain recombines TRBV2 with TRBJ2-3; TRBD1 or TRBD2 may be the D gene (5 bases each). This CDR3 has 13 residues. Germline CDR1 and CDR2: SNHLY and FYNNEI. V was clipped by 0 bases and J by 13 bases, with 14 bases between them. The CDR3 DNA reads as TGTGCCAGCAGTGAAGCTCAATGGCTGGGGGAGTATTTT. This sequence encodes CASSEAQWLGEYF.

This clonotype was observed at least ten times. This beta chain is off target for a library built for alpha chains, so its abundance means little. This rearrangement joins TRBV7-2 to TRBJ2-4; 7 bases match TRBD1. Germline V lookup: CDR1 SGHTA, CDR2 FQGNSA. The V and J ends lost 5 bases and 4 bases, in that order; junction bases with no gene match: 5. This CDR3 region has 14 residues. For the CDR3, the DNA is TGTGCCAGCAGCCCAGTGACAGGGAAAAACATTCAGTACTTC. It is translated as CASSPVTGKNIQYF.

Sample share makes this clonotype medium-sized. This beta chain slipped into a library made for alpha chains as a stray read, so its size is not meaningful. This chain uses TRBV29-1 with TRBJ2-5; 8 bases are a match to TRBD1. With V trimmed by 5 bases and J by 1 base, 3 bases remained unmatched. The CDR3 consists of 13 residues. Per germline, CDR1 SQVTM and CDR2 ANQGSEA. The CDR3 loop is CSVTTGAQETQYF. CDR3 DNA sequence: TGCAGCGTTACGACAGGGGCCCAAGAGACCCAGTACTTC.

In this sample, this clonotype turned up many times. The library was prepared for alpha chains; this beta chain is a stray read, so its frequency means little. The chain has TRBV20-1 and TRBJ1-4; maybe TRBD1 (5 bases). Germline loops: CDR1 DFQATT, CDR2 SNEGSKA (reference sequence). There are 14 residues in the CDR3. Trimming shortened V by 5 bases and J by 8 bases, and 18 bases separated the two germline ends. In nucleotides, the CDR3 is TGCAGTGCTCGGGACGGGGGGTATGAGGAAAAACTGTTTTTT. Translating gives CSARDGGYEEKLFF.

By sample share, this clonotype is medium-sized. In a library made to pick up alpha chains, this beta chain is a stray read with a size that means little. The chain couples TRBV28 to TRBJ2-3; 10 bases agree with TRBD1. The length of the CDR3 is 15 residues. CDR1 MDHEN and CDR2 SYDVKM come from the germline V gene. Trimming at V came to 5 bases and at J to 4 bases, leaving 6 bases not matched to a gene. The DNA of the CDR3 is TGTGCCAGCAGTACCCGGGACAGGGGTCCAGATACGCAGTATTTT. This translates into CASSTRDRGPDTQYF.

This clonotype was counted many times. With the library built for alpha chains, this beta chain is off target and its frequency is not meaningful. The gene calls are TRBV20-1 and TRBJ2-5; 11 nucleotides line up with TRBD2. V was pared by 1 base and J by 5 bases, with 12 bases of the junction left unmatched. The CDR3 runs 17 residues. The germline CDR1 and CDR2 sequences are DFQATT and SNEGSKA (reference sequence). CDR3 sequence (DNA): TGCAGTGCTAGAGGAGGGACTAGCGGTCCCACCAAGGAGACCCAGTACTTC. Translating gives CSARGGTSGPTKETQYF.

This clonotype has only a few counts. Found in a library prepared for alpha chains, this beta chain is an off-target read, and its abundance has little meaning. This chain joins TRBV4-1 and TRBJ1-1, with D unresolved. The germline CDR1 and CDR2 sequences are MGHRA and YSYEKL. Deletions cut 0 bases from V and 5 bases from J, with 7 bases between. The CDR3 loop spans 13 amino acids. The CDR3 DNA reads as TGCGCCAGCAGCCAAGATGTGAGGACTGAAGCTTTCTTT. This sequence encodes CASSQDVRTEAFF.

This clonotype was seen ten or more times. With the library built for alpha chains, this beta chain is off target and its frequency is not meaningful. The chain recombines TRBV29-1 with TRBJ2-3, with TRBD2 as a possible D gene (6 bases). The CDR3 length is 11 residues. V was clipped by 3 bases and J by 5 bases, with 6 bases between them. Germline lookup yields CDR1 SQVTM and CDR2 ANQGSEA. CDR3 amino acids: CSVEEGDTQYF. The CDR3 coding sequence is TGCAGCGTTGAGGAGGGAGATACGCAGTATTTT.

Within the sample, this clonotype is medium-sized. In a library made to pick up alpha chains, this beta chain is a stray read with a size that means little. V gene TRBV10-3 combines with J gene TRBJ2-7; possible D gene TRBD2, 5 bases. The CDR3 totals 12 residues. Trimming left V 3 bases short and J 7 bases short, with 10 bases between. CDR1 is ENHRY, CDR2 SYGVKD, per germline. In nucleotides, the CDR3 is TGTGCCATCAGTGACCCCCCGGGAGAGCAGTACTTC. Amino acid sequence: CAISDPPGEQYF.

By frequency in the sample, this clonotype is medium-sized. This beta chain is a stray sequence in a library constructed for alpha chains; its clone size is not meaningful. The rearrangement links TRBV9 to TRBJ2-7; 7 bases are shared with TRBD1. Germline values: CDR1 SGDLS, CDR2 YYNGEE. The CDR3 is 15 amino acids. Trimming took 3 bases from V and 1 from J; bases not matched to a gene: 7. Here the CDR3 reads CASSETPGQSYEQYF. Here the CDR3 DNA reads TGTGCCAGCAGCGAAACACCGGGACAGTCCTACGAGCAGTACTTC.

About this clonotype: This beta chain lies outside the target of a library built for alpha chains; its clone size means little. The chain recombines TRBV12-3 or TRBV12-4 with TRBJ2-1; 8 positions match TRBD2. Trimming took 5 bases from V and 0 from J; bases not matched to a gene: 0. This CDR3 is built from 14 residues. In DNA, the CDR3 is TGTGCCAGCAGTGGGACTAGCTCCTACAATGAGCAGTTCTTC. This encodes CASSGTSSYNEQFF.

Comment on this clonotype: In a library made to pick up alpha chains, this beta chain is a stray read with a size that means little. The chain carries TRBV7-2 and TRBJ1-1; D is uncertain. CDR1 is SGHTA, CDR2 FQGNSA, per germline. The CDR3 is 13 amino acids. The ends were cut back, 3 bases at V and 1 base at J, with 6 bases in the middle. This chain's CDR3 is CASSFYRNTEAFF. The CDR3 region has the DNA TGTGCCAGCAGCTTTTATAGGAACACTGAAGCTTTCTTT.

This clonotype appeared many times. Found in a library prepared for alpha chains, this beta chain is an off-target read, and its abundance has little meaning. V is TRBV18 and J is TRBJ1-1; D is ambiguous. Trimming took off 3 bases at V and 1 base at J, with 18 bases between the two ends. Per the germline V gene, CDR1 is KGHSH and CDR2 is LQKENI. The CDR3 loop spans 17 amino acids. The CDR3 loop is CASSPLRNPTSNTEAFF. The CDR3, as DNA: TGTGCCAGCTCACCTTTAAGGAATCCTACTTCGAACACTGAAGCTTTCTTT.

In its sample, this clonotype ranks as medium-sized. This beta chain is a stray read from a library made for alpha chains; its abundance is not meaningful. DNA for the CDR3: TGCAGTGCTAGAGGAAGACTAGCGGGAGCTAATGAGCAGTTCTTC. Translated, it gives CSARGRLAGANEQFF. The chain employs TRBV20-1 and TRBJ2-1; the match to TRBD2 covers 12 bases. After removal of 1 base from V and 7 bases from J, the junction contained 5 bases not matched to a gene. The CDR3 spans 15 residues. Germline assignment: CDR1 DFQATT and CDR2 SNEGSKA (reference sequence).

This clonotype is medium-sized (0.01 to 0.1%) by share. As an off-target read in a library built for alpha chains, this beta chain has a frequency of little significance. The chain employs TRBV9 and TRBJ2-5; 11 bases fit TRBD1. Germline CDR1 SGDLS, CDR2 YYNGEE. The CDR3 spans 15 residues. Trimming at V came to 1 base and at J to 5 bases, leaving 4 bases not matched to a gene. This CDR3 reads CASSVRTGGIETQYF. The CDR3 DNA sequence: TGTGCCAGCAGCGTAAGGACAGGGGGCATCGAGACCCAGTACTTC.

About this clonotype: This beta chain represents an off-target read in a library built for alpha chains; its size is of limited meaning. The V and J genes are TRBV25-1 and TRBJ2-1; 8 bases are shared with TRBD2. This CDR3 is 15 amino acids long. Trimming removed 3 bases from V and 5 bases from J; junction bases left unmatched: 6. Germline V gives CDR1 MGHDK, CDR2 SYGVNS. CDR3 DNA: TGTGCCAGCAGTGAGCGGGGTAGCGGGAACAATGAGCAGTTCTTC. Amino acid sequence: CASSERGSGNNEQFF.

On this clonotype: This beta chain came through as a stray read in a library set up for alpha chains, and its size says little. The rearrangement links TRBV12-3 or TRBV12-4 to TRBJ1-5; tentative D call: TRBD1 (5 bases). V was clipped by 6 bases and J by 0 bases, with 15 bases between them. The CDR3 consists of 16 residues. The DNA for the CDR3 is TGTGCCAGCAGACCACAGGCTACCCTTAGCAATCAGCCCCAGCATTTT. It specifies CASRPQATLSNQPQHF.